Presented here are 30 T cell receptor beta chains from one specimen sequenced in a study of blood T cells in healthy people across ages. The use of a sample-barcoded 5' primer and a J-beta primer mix characterized a second PCR of 7 to 11 cycles. Via MiXCR, TCRdb re-called the 5' RACE reads, giving one row per CDR3 protein. This table has 1,800,000 or so distinct CDR3 sequences, more than 35% appearing once. Material: blood. These receptors all stem from a human donor in good health.

The V call is TRBV20-1, the J call TRBJ2-3; 7 bases are shared with TRBD2. The germline V gene encodes CDR1 DFQATT and CDR2 SNEGSKA (reference sequence). The CDR3 loop spans 15 amino acids. Trimming cost V 6 bases and J 1 base; bases outside gene matches: 10. CDR3 nucleotide sequence: TGCAGTGCCGACAAAAGCGGGACCCGCACAGATACGCAGTATTTT. It yields the protein CSADKSGTRTDTQYF.

In this sample, this clonotype turned up a few times. This chain links TRBV13 with TRBJ2-4, with 8 bases that match TRBD2. Matching the DNA end better, TRBJ2-5 makes the J call doubtful. Germline V gene lookup returns CDR1 PRHDT and CDR2 FYEKMQ (reference sequence). This CDR3 is 16 amino acids long. The CDR3 protein is CASSPREGRSVETQYF. The CDR3 DNA is TGTGCCAGCAGCCCCCGGGAGGGGAGATCGGTAGAGACCCAGTACTTC.

In its sample, this clonotype was seen a few times. The chain carries TRBV29-1 and TRBJ2-4; no clear D. The end of the DNA fits TRBJ2-7 better, so the J call may be wrong. The CDR3 runs to 14 residues. Germline loops: CDR1 SQVTM, CDR2 ANQGSEA. The chain's CDR3 is CSVASSLGPYEQYF. The CDR3 DNA is TGCAGCGTTGCCTCAAGCCTTGGCCCCTACGAGCAGTACTTC.

This clonotype was counted only a few times. This chain connects TRBV29-1 to TRBJ1-2; possibly TRBD1 for D (6 bases). V lost 0 bases and J 7 bases, leaving 15 bases between the germline ends. CDR1 is SQVTM, CDR2 ANQGSEA, per germline. This CDR3 has 14 amino acids. This CDR3 reads CSVEDGAQGPGYTF. The CDR3 coding sequence is TGCAGCGTTGAAGACGGAGCACAGGGTCCTGGCTACACCTTC.

The chain links TRBV4-3 to TRBJ1-1, with 7 bases fitting TRBD1. The germline gives CDR1 LGHNA, CDR2 YSLEER. The CDR3 runs 15 residues. Unmatched junction bases numbered 5, after V lost 4 bases and J lost 0 bases. The CDR3 protein is CASSRQTGMNTEAFF. Written as DNA, the CDR3 is TGCGCCAGCAGCCGCCAGACAGGGATGAACACTGAAGCTTTCTTT.

The CDR3 DNA reads TGCAGCGTTGAGCGACAGGGGGATGGCTACACCTTC. Translated: CSVERQGDGYTF. The rearrangement uses TRBV29-1 and TRBJ1-2; 9 bases line up with TRBD1. Unmatched junction bases numbered 2, after V lost 3 bases and J lost 6 bases. CDR1 is SQVTM, CDR2 ANQGSEA, per germline. This CDR3 spans 12 amino acids.

This clonotype came up once. The chain is built from TRBV20-1 and TRBJ2-3; D might be TRBD1 (5 bases). Germline loops: CDR1 DFQATT, CDR2 SNEGSKA (reference sequence). V lost 3 bases to trimming and J lost 7 bases, with 14 bases between them. There are 13 residues in the CDR3. CDR3 DNA sequence: TGCAGTGCTAGCCAGGCAGGGTGGAATACGCAGTATTTT. Its translation is CSASQAGWNTQYF.

About this clonotype: No conserved phenylalanine or tryptophan ends this CDR3, so it is likely a read error. The genes are TRBV29-1 and TRBJ2-1; D is undetermined. With 4 bases removed from V and 0 bases from J, the gap between germline ends came to 7 bases. Looked up from germline, CDR1 is SQVTM and CDR2 is ANQGSEA. This CDR3 spans 13 amino acids. The CDR3 loop is CSVVTNSYNEQFL. CDR3 DNA: TGCAGCGTTGTAACTAACTCCTACAATGAGCAGTTCTTA.

J is TRBJ1-6 and V is TRBV5-1; unclear D gene. Germline loops: CDR1 SGHRS, CDR2 YFSETQ. This CDR3 spans 15 amino acids. Trimming left V 1 base short and J 7 bases short, with 12 bases between. DNA for the CDR3: TGCGCCAGCAGCTTGCTACCTAGTAGCAATTCACCCCTCCACTTT. Its translation: CASSLLPSSNSPLHF. Variable domain in full (rest from reference TRBV5-1 and TRBJ1-6): KAGVTQTPRYLIKTRGQQVTLSCSPISGHRSVSWYQQTPGQGLQFLFEYFSETQRNKGNFPGRFSGRQFSNSRSEMNVSTLELGDSALYLCASSLLPSSNSPLHFGNGTRLTVT.

This clonotype came up a few times. The genes are TRBV18 and TRBJ2-5; D is undetermined. The CDR3 is made up of 16 amino acids. V lost 3 bases and J lost 2, with 16 bases in between. Germline assignment: CDR1 KGHSH and CDR2 LQKENI. The CDR3 region is CASSPWQQISQETQYF. The CDR3 DNA reads TGTGCCAGCTCACCGTGGCAGCAGATTTCTCAAGAGACCCAGTACTTC.

This clonotype appeared once. The V call is TRBV7-9, the J call TRBJ1-2; tentative D call: TRBD1 (6 bases). The CDR3 consists of 14 residues. V gave up 1 base and J gave up 6 bases, with 12 bases separating them. The germline V gene encodes CDR1 SEHNR and CDR2 FQNEAQ (reference sequence). The CDR3 region is CASSLGLGGDGYTF. The CDR3 DNA sequence: TGTGCCAGCAGCTTAGGTCTTGGGGGCGATGGCTACACCTTC.

The chain uses TRBV7-2 and TRBJ2-5, with 10 bases aligning to TRBD1. The CDR3 is 16 residues long. V shed 3 bases and J 5 bases; nucleotides not matched to a gene: 9. Per the germline V gene, CDR1 is SGHTA and CDR2 is FQGNSA. The CDR3 DNA is TGTGCCAGCAGCTTCCGGGACAGGGGCCCCCGGGAGACCCAGTACTTC. As protein: CASSFRDRGPRETQYF.

This clonotype was found a few times. The V gene is TRBV7-2, the J gene TRBJ2-3; 14 positions agree with TRBD2. Germline V gene sequence: CDR1 SGHTA, CDR2 FQGNSA. The CDR3 has 17 amino acids. Germline trimming cut 5 bases from V and 2 bases from J; bases unmatched to any gene: 6. CDR3 protein: CASSRTSGGFFTDTQYF. The CDR3 DNA sequence: TGTGCCAGCAGCCGGACTAGCGGGGGGTTCTTCACAGATACGCAGTATTTT.

This clonotype was seen a few times. The chain carries TRBV12-3 or TRBV12-4 and TRBJ2-1; no reliable D call. The CDR3 covers 15 residues. Deletions cut 8 bases from V and 0 bases from J, with 14 bases between. The CDR3 DNA reads TGTGCCAGCGGCCGAGGACCGAACTCCTACAATGAGCAGTTCTTC. This sequence encodes CASGRGPNSYNEQFF.

The chain couples TRBV29-1 to TRBJ1-2, with D unresolved. The germline gives CDR1 SQVTM, CDR2 ANQGSEA. The CDR3 length is 11 residues. V was cut by 4 bases and J by 8 bases, with 11 bases left in between. DNA of the CDR3: TGCAGCGTTGGAACAACCGGGGGCTACACCTTC. Its translation: CSVGTTGGYTF.

This sequence joins TRBV20-1 and TRBJ1-5; D is uncertain. The germline V and J ends were trimmed by 6 bases and 3 bases, with 12 bases remaining between them. The germline V gene encodes CDR1 DFQATT and CDR2 SNEGSKA (reference sequence). The CDR3 sequence is 13 residues long. The CDR3 spells CSAGRGYNQPQHF. The CDR3 nucleotides are TGCAGTGCCGGTCGGGGATACAATCAGCCCCAGCATTTT.

Only one count was recorded for this clonotype. This chain connects TRBV3-1 to TRBJ2-1, with 14 bases lining up with TRBD2. Germline CDR1 is LGHDT and CDR2 is YNNKEL (reference sequence). The CDR3 consists of 17 residues. Trimming took 0 bases from V and 12 from J; bases not matched to a gene: 10. The DNA for the CDR3 is TGTGCCAGCAGCCAAGAGGCCGGACTAGCGGGGGGAAGGGGGCAGTTCTTC. It specifies CASSQEAGLAGGRGQFF.

The rearrangement joins TRBV5-1 to TRBJ1-2; D gene ambiguous. With 2 bases removed from V and 7 bases from J, the gap between germline ends came to 15 bases. CDR1 and CDR2 from the germline V gene are SGHRS and YFSETQ. The CDR3 runs to 14 residues. CDR3 sequence (DNA): TGCGCCAGCAGCTTTGGGGATCTCCCATTTGGCTACACCTTC. Protein: CASSFGDLPFGYTF. The whole variable domain, filled in from reference TRBV5-1 and TRBJ1-2, reads KAGVTQTPRYLIKTRGQQVTLSCSPISGHRSVSWYQQTPGQGLQFLFEYFSETQRNKGNFPGRFSGRQFSNSRSEMNVSTLELGDSALYLCASSFGDLPFGYTFGSGTRLTVV.

This clonotype was recorded at least ten times. The junction departs from the called germline gene at one end, perhaps through a read error. V gene TRBV5-1 combines with J gene TRBJ2-5, with a possible D match to TRBD1 (6 bases). Germline V gene data show CDR1 as SGHRS and CDR2 as YFSETQ. The CDR3 has 15 amino acids. In DNA form, the CDR3 reads TGTGCCAGCAGCTTAGTTGGGACACCCCAAGAGACCCAGTACTTC. It yields the protein CASSLVGTPQETQYF.

J is TRBJ2-2 and V is TRBV12-3 or TRBV12-4; D is perhaps TRBD2 (5 bases). There are 14 residues in the CDR3. V gave up 8 bases and J gave up 6 bases, with 16 bases separating them. The CDR3 loop reads CASLRGRDPGELFF. In DNA, the CDR3 is TGTGCCAGCCTCCGGGGAAGGGATCCCGGGGAGCTGTTTTTT.

This clonotype appeared a few times. The chain uses TRBV12-3 or TRBV12-4 and TRBJ2-3; a possible D gene is TRBD1 (6 bases). The CDR3 runs 16 residues. Trimming took 0 bases from V and 4 from J, leaving 14 bases between them. This CDR3 reads CASSLAGAQRADTQYF. As DNA, the CDR3 is TGTGCCAGCAGTTTAGCGGGGGCGCAGAGGGCAGATACGCAGTATTTT.

V is TRBV7-3 and J is TRBJ1-1; possible D gene TRBD1, 6 bases. The germline V gene encodes CDR1 SGHTA and CDR2 FQGTGA. The CDR3 covers 14 residues. Trimming pared 5 bases from V and 1 base from J, leaving 11 bases between. The CDR3 reads CASSRGHPNTEAFF. In DNA form, the CDR3 reads TGTGCCAGCAGCCGGGGACACCCGAACACTGAAGCTTTCTTT.

The gene calls are TRBV29-1 and TRBJ2-7, with D possibly matching TRBD2 (6 bases). Trimming cost V 6 bases and J 2 bases, with 14 bases left between them. Germline V lookup: CDR1 SQVTM, CDR2 ANQGSEA. The CDR3 is 13 residues long. The CDR3 coding sequence is TGCAGCGTAGGGGCGGGGAATCCCTACGAGCAGTACTTC. Its translation is CSVGAGNPYEQYF.

This rearrangement joins TRBV6-4 to TRBJ2-4; 13 bases fit TRBD2. Germline assignment: CDR1 MRHNA and CDR2 SNTAGT. The trim removed 2 bases at V and 13 bases at J, leaving 11 bases unmatched. This CDR3 has 16 amino acids. CDR3 in amino acids: CASSDQGLAGPNEQYF. Written as DNA, the CDR3 is TGTGCCAGCAGTGACCAGGGACTAGCGGGGCCTAATGAGCAGTACTTC.

The chain has TRBV24-1 and TRBJ2-3; a possible D gene is TRBD2 (7 bases). The CDR3 is 17 residues long. V was shortened by 5 bases and J by 2 bases, with 19 bases between the two germline ends. Germline assignment: CDR1 KGHDR and CDR2 SFDVKD. CDR3 region: CATSGERGQPYTDTQYF. The CDR3 DNA is TGTGCCACCAGTGGAGAGCGGGGACAACCTTACACAGATACGCAGTATTTT.

The chain carries TRBV27 and TRBJ2-7; D is undetermined. The CDR3 runs to 15 residues. The germline V and J ends were trimmed by 6 bases and 4 bases, with 19 bases remaining between them. CDR1 and CDR2 from the germline V gene are MNHEY and SMNVEV (reference sequence). In DNA, the CDR3 is TGTGCCAGCAGCCTCTACACGTGGGGTGCTTACGAGCAGTACTTC. Translation gives CASSLYTWGAYEQYF.

Details on this clonotype: Sequence at one end of the junction differs from germline and may be a read error. This chain links TRBV7-3 with TRBJ2-1; D may be TRBD1 or TRBD2 (5 bases each). Germline CDR1 SGHTA, CDR2 FQGTGA. The CDR3 is 15 residues long. CDR3 sequence: CTSSLTGRVYNEQFF. In DNA, the CDR3 is TGTACCAGCAGCTTAACGGGGCGCGTATACAATGAGCAGTTCTTC. The whole variable domain, remainder taken from reference TRBV7-3 and TRBJ2-1, is GAGVSQTPSNKVTEKGKYVELRCDPISGHTALYWYRQSLGQGPEFLIYFQGTGAADDSGLPNDRFFAVRPEGSVSTLKIQRTERGDSAVYLCTSSLTGRVYNEQFFGPGTRLTVL.

The rearrangement joins TRBV20-1 to TRBJ2-3; 10 nucleotides line up with TRBD2. V trimming: 4 bases; J trimming: 9 bases; junction bases outside the gene matches: 10. This CDR3 comprises 14 residues. CDR1 and CDR2 (germline): DFQATT, SNEGSKA (reference sequence). The CDR3 loop reads CSAKTSGAVGTQYF. Here the CDR3 DNA reads TGCAGTGCTAAAACTAGCGGGGCCGTGGGCACGCAGTATTTT.

This clonotype turned up a few times. This rearrangement joins TRBV12-3 or TRBV12-4 to TRBJ2-3, with D possibly TRBD1 on 6 matching bases. This CDR3 contains 16 residues. Trimming removed 3 bases from V and 1 base from J, with 14 bases in between. The CDR3 is CASSFSTGRGTDTQYF. CDR3 in DNA: TGTGCCAGCAGTTTCAGCACAGGGAGAGGCACAGATACGCAGTATTTT.

This rearrangement joins TRBV6-1 to TRBJ2-4; 7 positions agree with TRBD1. The last part of the DNA fits TRBJ2-7 better; the J call may be wrong. Germline lookup yields CDR1 MNHNS and CDR2 SASEGT. This CDR3 has 13 residues. CDR3 residues: CASKEQGPYEQYF. Here the CDR3 DNA reads TGTGCCAGCAAGGAACAGGGGCCCTACGAGCAGTACTTC.